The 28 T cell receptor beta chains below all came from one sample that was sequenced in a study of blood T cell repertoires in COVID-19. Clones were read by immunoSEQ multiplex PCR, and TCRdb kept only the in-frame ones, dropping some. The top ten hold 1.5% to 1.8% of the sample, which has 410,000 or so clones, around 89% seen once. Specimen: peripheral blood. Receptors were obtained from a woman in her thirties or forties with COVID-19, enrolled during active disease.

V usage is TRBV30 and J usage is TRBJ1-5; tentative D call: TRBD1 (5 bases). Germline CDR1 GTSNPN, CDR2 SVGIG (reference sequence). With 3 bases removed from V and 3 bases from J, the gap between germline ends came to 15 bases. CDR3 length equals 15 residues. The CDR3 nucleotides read TGTGCCTGGAGGAAGCGGGGCGTCCCCAATCAGCCCCAGCATTTT. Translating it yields CAWRKRGVPNQPQHF.

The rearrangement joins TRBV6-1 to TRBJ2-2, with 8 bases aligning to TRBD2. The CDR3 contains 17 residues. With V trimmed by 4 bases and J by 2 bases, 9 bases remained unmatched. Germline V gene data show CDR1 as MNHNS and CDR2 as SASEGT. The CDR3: CASSVTSGGRNTGELFF. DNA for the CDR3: TGTGCCAGCAGTGTCACCAGCGGGGGCCGTAACACCGGGGAGCTGTTTTTT.

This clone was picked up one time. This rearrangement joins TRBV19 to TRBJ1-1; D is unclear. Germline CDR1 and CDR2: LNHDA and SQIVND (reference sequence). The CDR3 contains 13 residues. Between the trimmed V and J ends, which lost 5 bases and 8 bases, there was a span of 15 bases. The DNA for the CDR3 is TGTGCCAGTAGTGCGATGGGAGTGGCAGAAGCTTTCTTT. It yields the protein CASSAMGVAEAFF.

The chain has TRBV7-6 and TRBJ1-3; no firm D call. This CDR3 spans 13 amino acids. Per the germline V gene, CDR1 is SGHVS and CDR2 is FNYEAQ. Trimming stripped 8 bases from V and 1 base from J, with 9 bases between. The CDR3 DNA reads TGTGCCAGCCCGGGAGATTCTGGAAACACCATATATTTT. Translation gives CASPGDSGNTIYF.

The CDR3 here is CASSQGLDTDTQYF. DNA for the CDR3: TGCGCCAGCAGCCAAGGGTTAGACACAGATACGCAGTATTTT. The chain carries TRBV4-3 and TRBJ2-3; the D is unclear. V lost 1 base, J lost 2 bases, and 7 bases lay in between. Germline V CDR1 and CDR2: LGHNA, YSLEER. The length of the CDR3 is 14 residues.

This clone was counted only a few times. In DNA form, the CDR3 reads TGTGCCAGCACGCTAGCGGGGGGGCCCCAGTACTTC. Translated: CASTLAGGPQYF. The rearrangement uses TRBV2 and TRBJ2-5; 12 nucleotides agree with TRBD2. The CDR3 consists of 12 residues. Germline V gives CDR1 SNHLY, CDR2 FYNNEI. Trimming cost V 7 bases and J 9 bases; bases outside gene matches: 3.

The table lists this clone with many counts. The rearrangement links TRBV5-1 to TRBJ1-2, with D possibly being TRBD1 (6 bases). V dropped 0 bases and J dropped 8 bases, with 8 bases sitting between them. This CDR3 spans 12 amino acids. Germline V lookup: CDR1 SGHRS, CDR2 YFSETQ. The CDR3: CASSLGGHGYTF. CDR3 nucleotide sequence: TGCGCCAGCAGCTTGGGGGGGCACGGCTACACCTTC.

The CDR3 coding sequence is TGTGCCAGCAGTTACATGAGGGTAGAGGCGGGCTACACCTTC. Encoded protein: CASSYMRVEAGYTF. The chain couples TRBV7-9 to TRBJ1-2, with D hard to call. Germline CDR1 reads SEHNR; CDR2 reads FQNEAQ (reference sequence). Trimming cost V 6 bases and J 8 bases, with 19 bases left between them. This CDR3 comprises 14 residues.

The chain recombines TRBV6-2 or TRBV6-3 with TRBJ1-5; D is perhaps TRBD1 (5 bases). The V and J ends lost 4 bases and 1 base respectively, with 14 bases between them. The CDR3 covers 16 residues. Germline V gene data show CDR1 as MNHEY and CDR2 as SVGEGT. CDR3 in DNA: TGTGCCAGCAGTTCCGATCAGGGTAGGAGCAATCAGCCCCAGCATTTT. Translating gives CASSSDQGRSNQPQHF.

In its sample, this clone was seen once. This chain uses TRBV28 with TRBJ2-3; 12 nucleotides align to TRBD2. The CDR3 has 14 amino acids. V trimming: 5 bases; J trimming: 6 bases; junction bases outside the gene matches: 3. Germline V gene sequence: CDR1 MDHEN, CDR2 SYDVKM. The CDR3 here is CASSAGTSGDTQYF. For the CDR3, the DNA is TGTGCCAGCAGTGCCGGGACTAGCGGGGATACGCAGTATTTT.

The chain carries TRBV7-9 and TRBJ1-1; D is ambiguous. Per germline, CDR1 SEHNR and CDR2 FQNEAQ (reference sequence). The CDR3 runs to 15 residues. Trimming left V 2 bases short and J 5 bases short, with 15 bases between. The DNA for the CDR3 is TGTGCCAGCAGCTTATCCGCCATCTCGGGGACTGAAGCTTTCTTT. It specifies CASSLSAISGTEAFF.

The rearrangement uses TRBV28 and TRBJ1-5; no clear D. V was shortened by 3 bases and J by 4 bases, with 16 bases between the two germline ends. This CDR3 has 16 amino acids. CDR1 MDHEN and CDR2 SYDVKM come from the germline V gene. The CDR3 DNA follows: TGTGCCAGCAGTTTTTGGGCGGGGATGGGGAATCAGCCCCAGCATTTT. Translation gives CASSFWAGMGNQPQHF.

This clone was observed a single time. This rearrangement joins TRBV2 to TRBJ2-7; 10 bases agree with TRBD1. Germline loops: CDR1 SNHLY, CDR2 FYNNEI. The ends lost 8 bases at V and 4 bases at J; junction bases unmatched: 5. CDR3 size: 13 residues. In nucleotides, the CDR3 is TGTGCCAGCGGCCGGACAGGGGGGTACGAGCAGTACTTC. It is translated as CASGRTGGYEQYF.

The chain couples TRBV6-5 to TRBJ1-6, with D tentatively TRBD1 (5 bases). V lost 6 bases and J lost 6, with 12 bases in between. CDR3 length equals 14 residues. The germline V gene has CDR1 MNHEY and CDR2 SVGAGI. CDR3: CASSGGFRNSPLHF. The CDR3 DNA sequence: TGTGCCAGCAGCGGGGGGTTTCGTAATTCACCCCTCCACTTT.

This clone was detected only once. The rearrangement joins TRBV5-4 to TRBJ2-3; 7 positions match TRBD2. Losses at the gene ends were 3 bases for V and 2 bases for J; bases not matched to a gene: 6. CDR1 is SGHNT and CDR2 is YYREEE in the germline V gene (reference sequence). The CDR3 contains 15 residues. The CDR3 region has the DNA TGTGCCAGCAGCTGGGCAGCGGGAAACACAGATACGCAGTATTTT. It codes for CASSWAAGNTDTQYF. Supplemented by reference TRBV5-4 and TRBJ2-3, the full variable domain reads ETGVTQSPTHLIKTRGQQVTLRCSSQSGHNTVSWYQQALGQGPQFIFQYYREEENGRGNFPPRFSGLQFPNYSSELNVNALELDDSALYLCASSWAAGNTDTQYFGPGTRLTVL.

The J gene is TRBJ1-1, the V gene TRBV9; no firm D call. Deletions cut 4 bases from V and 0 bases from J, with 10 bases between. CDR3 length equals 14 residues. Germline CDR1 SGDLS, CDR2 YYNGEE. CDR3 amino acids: CASSPPGVNTEAFF. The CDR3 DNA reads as TGTGCCAGCAGCCCCCCCGGGGTGAACACTGAAGCTTTCTTT.

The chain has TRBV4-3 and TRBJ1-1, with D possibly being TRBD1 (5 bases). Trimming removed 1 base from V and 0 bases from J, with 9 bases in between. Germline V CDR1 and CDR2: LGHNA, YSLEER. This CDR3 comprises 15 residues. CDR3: CASSQAGGLNTEAFF. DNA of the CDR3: TGCGCCAGCAGCCAAGCGGGGGGGTTGAACACTGAAGCTTTCTTT.

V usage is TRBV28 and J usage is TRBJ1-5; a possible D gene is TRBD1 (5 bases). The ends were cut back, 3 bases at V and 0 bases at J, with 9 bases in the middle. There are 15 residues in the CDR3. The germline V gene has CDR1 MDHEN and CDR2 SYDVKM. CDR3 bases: TGTGCCAGCAGTTTGGAAGGGGATAGCAATCAGCCCCAGCATTTT. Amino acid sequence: CASSLEGDSNQPQHF.

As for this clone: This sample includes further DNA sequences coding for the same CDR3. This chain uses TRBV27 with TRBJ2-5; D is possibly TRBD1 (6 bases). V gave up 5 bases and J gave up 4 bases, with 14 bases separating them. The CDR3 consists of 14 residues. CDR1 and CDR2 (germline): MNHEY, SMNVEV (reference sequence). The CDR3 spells CASSPRGGGETQYF. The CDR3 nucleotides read TGTGCCAGCAGTCCCCGTGGGGGCGGAGAGACCCAGTACTTC.

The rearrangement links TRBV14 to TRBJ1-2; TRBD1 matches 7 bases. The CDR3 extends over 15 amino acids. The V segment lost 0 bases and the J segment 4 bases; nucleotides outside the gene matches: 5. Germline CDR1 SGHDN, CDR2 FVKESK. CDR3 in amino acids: CASSQERGGAYGYTF. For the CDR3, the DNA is TGTGCCAGCAGCCAAGAGAGAGGGGGCGCCTATGGCTACACCTTC.

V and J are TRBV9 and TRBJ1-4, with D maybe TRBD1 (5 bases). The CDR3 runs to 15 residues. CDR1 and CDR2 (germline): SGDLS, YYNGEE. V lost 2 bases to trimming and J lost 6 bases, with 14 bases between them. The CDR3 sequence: CASSVSAGRDEKLFF. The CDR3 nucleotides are TGTGCCAGCAGCGTTTCCGCAGGGAGGGATGAAAAACTGTTTTTT. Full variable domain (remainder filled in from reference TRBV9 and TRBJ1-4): DSGVTQTPKHLITATGQRVTLRCSPRSGDLSVYWYQQSLDQGLQFLIQYYNGEERAKGNILERFSAQQFPDLHSELNLSSLELGDSALYFCASSVSAGRDEKLFFGSGTQLSVL.

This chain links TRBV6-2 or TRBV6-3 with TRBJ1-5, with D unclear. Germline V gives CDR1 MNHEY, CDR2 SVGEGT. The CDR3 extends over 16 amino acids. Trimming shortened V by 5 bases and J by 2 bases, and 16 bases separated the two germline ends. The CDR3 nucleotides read TGTGCCAGCAGTACGGGGTTAGGCCGTGGCAATCAGCCCCAGCATTTT. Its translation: CASSTGLGRGNQPQHF.

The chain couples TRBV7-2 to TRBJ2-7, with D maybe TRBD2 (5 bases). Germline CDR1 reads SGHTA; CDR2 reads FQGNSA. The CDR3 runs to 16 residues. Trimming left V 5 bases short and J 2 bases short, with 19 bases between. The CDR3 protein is CASSPLGVSYTYEQYF. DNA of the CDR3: TGTGCCAGCAGCCCACTAGGAGTCAGCTACACCTACGAGCAGTACTTC.

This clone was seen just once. CDR3: CATSGTDYSPLHF. The CDR3 DNA reads TGTGCCACCTCCGGGACAGATTATTCACCCCTCCACTTT. The V call is TRBV10-3, the J call TRBJ1-6; TRBD1 aligns across 7 bases. The CDR3 totals 13 residues. The trim removed 10 bases at V and 8 bases at J, leaving 8 bases unmatched. Germline values: CDR1 ENHRY, CDR2 SYGVKD.

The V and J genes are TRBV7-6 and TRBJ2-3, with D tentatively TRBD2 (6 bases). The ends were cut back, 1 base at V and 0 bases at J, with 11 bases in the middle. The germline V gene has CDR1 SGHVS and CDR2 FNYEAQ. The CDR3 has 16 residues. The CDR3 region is CASSLGAGTSTDTQYF. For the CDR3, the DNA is TGTGCCAGCAGCTTAGGGGCGGGAACTAGCACAGATACGCAGTATTTT.

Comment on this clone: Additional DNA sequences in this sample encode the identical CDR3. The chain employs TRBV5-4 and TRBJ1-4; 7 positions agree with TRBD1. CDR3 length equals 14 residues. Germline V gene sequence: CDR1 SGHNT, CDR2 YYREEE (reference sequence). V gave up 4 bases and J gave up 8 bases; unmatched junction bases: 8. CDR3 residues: CASSPRQGGEKLFF. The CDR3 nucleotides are TGTGCCAGCAGCCCTAGACAGGGAGGAGAAAAACTGTTTTTT.

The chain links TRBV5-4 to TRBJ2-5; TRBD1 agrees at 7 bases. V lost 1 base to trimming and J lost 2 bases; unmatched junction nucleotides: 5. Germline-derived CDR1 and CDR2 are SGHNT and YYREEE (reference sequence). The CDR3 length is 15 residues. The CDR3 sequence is CASSLQGVSQETQYF. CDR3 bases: TGTGCCAGCAGCTTGCAGGGGGTTTCTCAAGAGACCCAGTACTTC.

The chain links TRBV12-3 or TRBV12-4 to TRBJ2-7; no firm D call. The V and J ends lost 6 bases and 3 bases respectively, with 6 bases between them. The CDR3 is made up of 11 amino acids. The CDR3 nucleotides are TGTGCCAGCAGGCTAAACTACGAGCAGTACTTC. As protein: CASRLNYEQYF.